This TCR beta chain came from a study of blood T cell repertoires in COVID-19. At the level of the study: Samples taken during acute and convalescent COVID-19 were collected in the United States, Italy and Spain.

The repertoire was sequenced with immunoSEQ multiplex PCR; TCRdb's copy has only in-frame clones and lacks some. The repertoire has approximately 260,000 clones, approximately 79% of them found once; the top ten carry 3% to 4%. Trimming shortened V by 3 bases and J by 0 bases, and 9 bases separated the two germline ends. The length of the CDR3 is 16 residues. CDR1 is LGHDT, CDR2 YNNKEL, per germline (reference sequence). Material: peripheral blood. The source is a woman in her thirties or forties with active or convalescent COVID-19. V and J are TRBV3-1 (or the pseudogene TRBV3-2) and TRBJ2-6, with D possibly TRBD1 on 5 matching bases. As DNA, the CDR3 is TGTGCCAGCAGCCAGCGACAGTCCTCTGGGGCCAACGTCCTGACTTTC. Translated: CASSQRQSSGANVLTF.